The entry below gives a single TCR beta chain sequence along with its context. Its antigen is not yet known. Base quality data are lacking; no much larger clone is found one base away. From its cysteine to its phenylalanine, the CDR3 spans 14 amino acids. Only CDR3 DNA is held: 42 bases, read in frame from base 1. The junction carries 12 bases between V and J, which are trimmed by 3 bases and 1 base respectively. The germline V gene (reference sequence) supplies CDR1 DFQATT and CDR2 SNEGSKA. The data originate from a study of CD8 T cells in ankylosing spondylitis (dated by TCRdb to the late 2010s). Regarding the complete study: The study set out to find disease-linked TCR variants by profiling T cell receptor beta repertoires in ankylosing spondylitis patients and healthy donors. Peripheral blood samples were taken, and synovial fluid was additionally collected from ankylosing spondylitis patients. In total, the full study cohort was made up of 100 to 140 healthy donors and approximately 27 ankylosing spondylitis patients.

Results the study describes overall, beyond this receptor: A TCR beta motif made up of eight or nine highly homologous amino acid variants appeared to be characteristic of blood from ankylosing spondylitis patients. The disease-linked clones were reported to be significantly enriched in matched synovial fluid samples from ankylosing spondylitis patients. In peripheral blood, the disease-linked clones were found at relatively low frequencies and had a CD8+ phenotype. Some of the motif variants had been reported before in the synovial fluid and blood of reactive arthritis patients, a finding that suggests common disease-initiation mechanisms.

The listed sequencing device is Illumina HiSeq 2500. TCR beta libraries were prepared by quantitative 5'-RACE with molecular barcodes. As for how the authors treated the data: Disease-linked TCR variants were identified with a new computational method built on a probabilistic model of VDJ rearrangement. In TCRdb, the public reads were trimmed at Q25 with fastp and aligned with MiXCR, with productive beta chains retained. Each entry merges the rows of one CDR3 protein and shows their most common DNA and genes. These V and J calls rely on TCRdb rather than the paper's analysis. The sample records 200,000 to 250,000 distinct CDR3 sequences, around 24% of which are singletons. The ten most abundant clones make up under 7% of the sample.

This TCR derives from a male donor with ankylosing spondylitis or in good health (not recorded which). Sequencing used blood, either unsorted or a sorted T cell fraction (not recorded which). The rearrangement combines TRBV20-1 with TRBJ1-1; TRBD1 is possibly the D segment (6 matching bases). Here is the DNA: TGCAGTGCTAGTAATACAGGGAAGAACACTGAAGCTTTCTTT. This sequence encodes CSASNTGKNTEAFF.